This TCR beta chain was identified in a study of blood T cell repertoires in COVID-19. About the research overall: COVID-19 samples from acute and convalescent phases originated in the United States, Italy and Spain. Sources were T cells, B-cell-depleted T cells, or PBMCs; the material itself was cDNA or gDNA.

Here immunoSEQ multiplex PCR was the method, and the copy in TCRdb shows in-frame clones only, minus some. This table holds 300,000 to 400,000 clones, more than 70% found once. In this sample, this clone turned up once. This receptor was obtained from a woman under 40 with COVID-19, enrolled during active disease. Sequencing was carried out using peripheral blood.

Written as DNA, the CDR3 is TGTGCCAGCAGGGGGACAGGCTCTAACTATGGCTACACCTTC. Translating it yields CASRGTGSNYGYTF. The genes are TRBV5-6 and TRBJ1-2, with 8 bases fitting TRBD1. This CDR3 contains 14 residues. The V and J ends lost 5 bases and 0 bases, in that order; junction bases with no gene match: 3. The germline V gene encodes CDR1 SGHDT and CDR2 YYEEEE.